This is a list of T cell receptor beta chains from one sample in a study of cytomegalovirus exposure and HLA in healthy donors. Sequenced by immunoSEQ multiplex PCR; TCRdb stores in-frame clones only, minus some. The sample lists around 60,000 clones; about 75% were seen once. The sample was PBMCs. Every receptor here comes from a woman between 40 and 55 years old in good health and CMV-seropositive. Both conserved end residues are part of each CDR3. Fields, in order: CDR3 protein, CDR3 DNA, V gene, D gene, J gene, clone size. A D gene is named only where the DNA matches it firmly. The size entry is marked missing in some rows and otherwise reads once, few, many or a size class.

CDR3aa: CASSHPAERLGGYTF
CDR3nt: TGCGCCAGCAGCCACCCAGCAGAAAGATTGGGCGGCTACACCTTC
v_gene: TRBV4-1
d_gene: .
j_gene: TRBJ1-2
abundance: .

CDR3aa: CASSLGTGDQETQYF
CDR3nt: TGTGCCAGCAGCTTGGGAACAGGGGATCAAGAGACCCAGTACTTC
v_gene: TRBV5-8
d_gene: TRBD1
j_gene: TRBJ2-5
abundance: .

CDR3aa: CASSLPGLAGDTGELFF
CDR3nt: TGTGCCAGCAGCCTTCCAGGACTAGCGGGGGACACCGGGGAGCTGTTTTTT
v_gene: TRBV7-3
d_gene: TRBD2
j_gene: TRBJ2-2
abundance: .

CDR3aa: CASSVQGVSTDTQYF
CDR3nt: TGTGCCAGCAGCGTACAGGGGGTGAGCACAGATACGCAGTATTTT
v_gene: TRBV6-5
d_gene: TRBD1
j_gene: TRBJ2-3
abundance: .

CDR3aa: CASSLSGASGEQFF
CDR3nt: TGTGCCAGCAGCCTCTCTGGGGCCTCGGGTGAGCAGTTCTTC
v_gene: TRBV5-8
d_gene: .
j_gene: TRBJ2-1
abundance: .

CDR3aa: CASSRQGQLVEKLFF
CDR3nt: TGTGCCAGTAGTAGACAGGGCCAATTGGTTGAAAAACTGTTTTTT
v_gene: TRBV19
d_gene: TRBD1
j_gene: TRBJ1-4
abundance: .

CDR3aa: CASSRAGGAYERYF
CDR3nt: TGTGCCAGCAGTCGAGCGGGGGGGGCTTACGAGCGGTACTTC
v_gene: TRBV27
d_gene: TRBD2
j_gene: TRBJ2-7
abundance: .

CDR3aa: CSVALSDTQYF
CDR3nt: TGCAGCGTTGCCCTGTCAGATACGCAGTATTTT
v_gene: TRBV29-1
d_gene: .
j_gene: TRBJ2-3
abundance: .

CDR3aa: CASSQTRQGNYGYTF
CDR3nt: TGTGCCAGCAGCCAGACGCGGCAGGGGAACTATGGCTACACCTTC
v_gene: TRBV5-4
d_gene: .
j_gene: TRBJ1-2
abundance: few

CDR3aa: CASSLDSLTEAFF
CDR3nt: TGTGCCAGCAGCTTGGACAGTCTGACTGAAGCTTTCTTT
v_gene: TRBV5-4
d_gene: .
j_gene: TRBJ1-1
abundance: .

CDR3aa: CASRETGGSREQYF
CDR3nt: TGTGCCAGTAGGGAGACAGGGGGATCTCGTGAGCAGTACTTC
v_gene: TRBV19
d_gene: TRBD1
j_gene: TRBJ2-7
abundance: .

CDR3aa: CAAQRPDRPNTEAFF
CDR3nt: TGTGCCGCCCAGAGGCCCGACCGGCCGAACACTGAAGCTTTCTTT
v_gene: TRBV15
d_gene: .
j_gene: TRBJ1-1
abundance: few

CDR3aa: CASSQDPTSGGGDTQYF
CDR3nt: TGTGCCAGCAGCCAAGATCCCACTAGCGGGGGGGGAGATACGCAGTATTTT
v_gene: TRBV14
d_gene: TRBD2
j_gene: TRBJ2-3
abundance: .

CDR3aa: CASSLRTVNTEAFF
CDR3nt: TGTGCCAGCAGTTTACGGACAGTGAACACTGAAGCTTTCTTT
v_gene: TRBV27
d_gene: .
j_gene: TRBJ1-1
abundance: .

CDR3aa: CASRAGSGNTIYF
CDR3nt: TGTGCCAGCAGAGCAGGCTCTGGAAACACCATATATTTT
v_gene: TRBV6-1
d_gene: .
j_gene: TRBJ1-3
abundance: few

CDR3aa: CAWSTGGASGANVLTF
CDR3nt: TGTGCCTGGAGTACAGGGGGCGCTTCTGGGGCCAACGTCCTGACTTTC
v_gene: TRBV30
d_gene: TRBD1
j_gene: TRBJ2-6
abundance: .

CDR3aa: CASSGTGGMNEQFF
CDR3nt: TGTGCCAGCAGCGGGACAGGGGGTATGAATGAGCAGTTCTTC
v_gene: TRBV2
d_gene: TRBD1
j_gene: TRBJ2-1
abundance: .

CDR3aa: CASSPRGGGGNEQFF
CDR3nt: TGTGCCAGCAGCCCACGGGGAGGGGGGGGGAATGAGCAGTTCTTC
v_gene: TRBV5-6
d_gene: .
j_gene: TRBJ2-1
abundance: .

CDR3aa: CASSLEGGDPGAFF
CDR3nt: TGCGCCAGCAGCTTAGAAGGGGGCGACCCCGGAGCTTTCTTT
v_gene: TRBV5-1
d_gene: TRBD1
j_gene: TRBJ1-1
abundance: .

CDR3aa: CASSITGKDTGELFF
CDR3nt: TGCGCCAGCAGCATTACAGGGAAAGACACCGGGGAGCTGTTTTTT
v_gene: TRBV5-1
d_gene: .
j_gene: TRBJ2-2
abundance: .

CDR3aa: CASSLLAGNNQPQHF
CDR3nt: TGTGCCAGCAGTTTATTGGCAGGGAACAATCAGCCCCAGCATTTT
v_gene: TRBV27
d_gene: .
j_gene: TRBJ1-5
abundance: .

CDR3aa: CASSLTTGQHEQYF
CDR3nt: TGCGCCAGCAGCTTAACAACAGGGCAGCACGAGCAGTACTTC
v_gene: TRBV5-1
d_gene: .
j_gene: TRBJ2-7
abundance: .

CDR3aa: CASSFSAAFGDTQYF
CDR3nt: TGTGCCAGCAGCTTTTCCGCCGCGTTTGGAGATACGCAGTATTTT
v_gene: TRBV7-8
d_gene: .
j_gene: TRBJ2-3
abundance: .

CDR3aa: CASNPDRSNTGELFF
CDR3nt: TGTGCCAGCAACCCAGACAGGTCCAACACCGGGGAGCTGTTTTTT
v_gene: TRBV6-5
d_gene: .
j_gene: TRBJ2-2
abundance: .

CDR3aa: CASSLRDRGSGELFF
CDR3nt: TGTGCCAGCAGCTTAAGGGACAGGGGGTCCGGGGAGCTGTTTTTT
v_gene: TRBV7-9
d_gene: TRBD1
j_gene: TRBJ2-2
abundance: .

CDR3aa: CASSESGWGQGNGYTF
CDR3nt: TGCGCCAGCAGTGAGTCGGGGTGGGGACAGGGGAATGGCTACACCTTC
v_gene: TRBV10-2
d_gene: TRBD1
j_gene: TRBJ1-2
abundance: .

CDR3aa: CASSQPGLGLGNEQFF
CDR3nt: TGTGCCAGCAGCCAACCGGGACTAGGGCTCGGCAATGAGCAGTTCTTC
v_gene: TRBV13
d_gene: TRBD2
j_gene: TRBJ2-1
abundance: .

CDR3aa: CAWSQPGTGRNEQFF
CDR3nt: TGTGCCTGGAGCCAACCCGGGACAGGGAGGAATGAGCAGTTCTTC
v_gene: TRBV30
d_gene: TRBD1
j_gene: TRBJ2-1
abundance: .

CDR3aa: CASSVTGGLAYNEQFF
CDR3nt: TGCGCCAGCAGTGTAACGGGGGGGCTGGCCTACAATGAGCAGTTCTTC
v_gene: TRBV10-1
d_gene: TRBD2
j_gene: TRBJ2-1
abundance: .

CDR3aa: CASSLARAGGRNEQFF
CDR3nt: TGTGCCAGCAGCTTAGCGCGGGCGGGGGGGCGTAATGAGCAGTTCTTC
v_gene: TRBV7-2
d_gene: TRBD2
j_gene: TRBJ2-1
abundance: .

CDR3aa: CAWSLAGYGANVLTF
CDR3nt: TGTGCCTGGAGTCTCGCAGGGTACGGGGCCAACGTCCTGACTTTC
v_gene: TRBV30
d_gene: .
j_gene: TRBJ2-6
abundance: .

CDR3aa: CASSVEGGNTGELFF
CDR3nt: TGTGCCAGCAGCGTAGAAGGGGGGAACACCGGGGAGCTGTTTTTT
v_gene: TRBV9
d_gene: .
j_gene: TRBJ2-2
abundance: .

CDR3aa: CASSELSLVSSCNEQFF
CDR3nt: TGTGCCAGCAGCGAATTGTCACTAGTAAGCTCCTGCAATGAGCAGTTCTTC
v_gene: TRBV4-2
d_gene: .
j_gene: TRBJ2-1
abundance: .

CDR3aa: CASSGGLAGSGELFF
CDR3nt: TGTGCCAGCAGCGGGGGACTAGCGGGGAGTGGGGAGCTGTTTTTT
v_gene: TRBV9
d_gene: TRBD2
j_gene: TRBJ2-2
abundance: .

CDR3aa: CASSRGENEQFF
CDR3nt: TGTGCCAGCAGCCGAGGAGAAAATGAGCAGTTCTTC
v_gene: TRBV11-3
d_gene: .
j_gene: TRBJ2-1
abundance: .

CDR3aa: CASSDSNHSHEQFF
CDR3nt: TGTGCCAGCAGTGACTCGAACCACAGCCACGAGCAGTTCTTC
v_gene: TRBV6-4
d_gene: .
j_gene: TRBJ2-1
abundance: .

CDR3aa: CASSLVPMRGSYNEQFF
CDR3nt: TGTGCCAGCAGCTTAGTCCCTATGCGGGGGTCCTACAATGAGCAGTTCTTC
v_gene: TRBV7-2
d_gene: TRBD2
j_gene: TRBJ2-1
abundance: .

CDR3aa: CASSTGDVNSPLHF
CDR3nt: TGCGCCAGCAGTACAGGAGACGTTAATTCACCCCTCCACTTT
v_gene: TRBV5-1
d_gene: .
j_gene: TRBJ1-6
abundance: .

CDR3aa: CASSLLRAPEGEQYF
CDR3nt: TGTGCCAGCAGCCTCCTTCGGGCCCCGGAGGGCGAGCAGTACTTC
v_gene: TRBV2
d_gene: .
j_gene: TRBJ2-7
abundance: .

CDR3aa: CALTTGGIGGYTF
CDR3nt: TGTGCCTTAACGACAGGGGGCATTGGTGGCTACACCTTC
v_gene: TRBV30
d_gene: TRBD1
j_gene: TRBJ1-2
abundance: .

CDR3aa: CASSLGRANQPQHF
CDR3nt: TGTGCCAGCAGTTTGGGCAGGGCTAATCAGCCCCAGCATTTT
v_gene: TRBV28
d_gene: .
j_gene: TRBJ1-5
abundance: .

CDR3aa: CASGDRVYVYTF
CDR3nt: TGTGCCAGCGGGGACAGGGTTTATGTCTACACCTTC
v_gene: TRBV19
d_gene: TRBD1
j_gene: TRBJ1-2
abundance: .

CDR3aa: CASSEAGQGGTEAFF
CDR3nt: TGTGCCAGCAGTGAAGCGGGACAGGGAGGGACTGAAGCTTTCTTT
v_gene: TRBV2
d_gene: TRBD1
j_gene: TRBJ1-1
abundance: .

CDR3aa: CASSFGRLGNTIYF
CDR3nt: TGTGCCAGCAGCTTCGGCAGACTTGGAAACACCATATATTTT
v_gene: TRBV5-6
d_gene: .
j_gene: TRBJ1-3
abundance: .

CDR3aa: CASSLEDSTAEAFF
CDR3nt: TGCGCCAGCAGCTTGGAGGACAGCACTGCTGAAGCTTTCTTT
v_gene: TRBV5-1
d_gene: .
j_gene: TRBJ1-1
abundance: .

CDR3aa: CASNQTPRPNEKLFF
CDR3nt: TGTGCCAGCAACCAGACCCCCAGGCCTAATGAAAAACTGTTTTTT
v_gene: TRBV6-1
d_gene: .
j_gene: TRBJ1-4
abundance: .

CDR3aa: CASSLEGGNGYTF
CDR3nt: TGTGCCAGCAGCTTGGAAGGGGGCAATGGCTACACCTTC
v_gene: TRBV5-4
d_gene: TRBD1
j_gene: TRBJ1-2
abundance: .

CDR3aa: CASRDTLNTEAFF
CDR3nt: TGTGCCAGTAGGGACACATTAAACACTGAAGCTTTCTTT
v_gene: TRBV6-6
d_gene: .
j_gene: TRBJ1-1
abundance: .

CDR3aa: CASSQRQINIQYF
CDR3nt: TGTGCCAGCAGCCAAAGACAGATAAACATTCAGTACTTC
v_gene: TRBV7-2
d_gene: .
j_gene: TRBJ2-4
abundance: .

CDR3aa: CASSPRLAGGLSSYNEQFF
CDR3nt: TGTGCCAGCTCACCGCGACTAGCGGGGGGTCTCAGCTCCTACAATGAGCAGTTCTTC
v_gene: TRBV18
d_gene: TRBD2
j_gene: TRBJ2-1
abundance: .

CDR3aa: CASAPGLLDEQYF
CDR3nt: TGTGCCAGCGCACCGGGACTCTTGGACGAGCAGTACTTC
v_gene: TRBV18
d_gene: .
j_gene: TRBJ2-7
abundance: .

CDR3aa: CASRGLQDRAVYEQYF
CDR3nt: TGTGCCAGCAGGGGCCTCCAGGACAGAGCCGTCTACGAGCAGTACTTC
v_gene: TRBV21-1
d_gene: .
j_gene: TRBJ2-7
abundance: .

CDR3aa: CASSQEWEGTEAFF
CDR3nt: TGTGCCAGCAGCCAAGAGTGGGAGGGCACTGAAGCTTTCTTT
v_gene: TRBV4-2
d_gene: .
j_gene: TRBJ1-1
abundance: few

CDR3aa: CASSDPGTEAFF
CDR3nt: TGCGCCAGCAGCGACCCGGGGACTGAAGCTTTCTTT
v_gene: TRBV5-1
d_gene: .
j_gene: TRBJ1-1
abundance: .

CDR3aa: CASSVGEGRNEKLFF
CDR3nt: TGTGCCAGCAGCGTAGGCGAGGGCCGGAATGAAAAACTGTTTTTT
v_gene: TRBV9
d_gene: .
j_gene: TRBJ1-4
abundance: .

CDR3aa: CASSLATSGGSYEQYF
CDR3nt: TGCGCCAGCAGCTTGGCCACTAGCGGGGGTTCCTACGAGCAGTACTTC
v_gene: TRBV5-1
d_gene: TRBD2
j_gene: TRBJ2-7
abundance: .

CDR3aa: CASSWGGQNEQYF
CDR3nt: TGTGCCAGCAGCTGGGGAGGTCAAAACGAGCAGTACTTC
v_gene: TRBV9
d_gene: .
j_gene: TRBJ2-7
abundance: .

CDR3aa: CASSEWGDGNTGELFF
CDR3nt: TGTGCCAGCAGTGAATGGGGGGACGGGAACACCGGGGAGCTGTTTTTT
v_gene: TRBV2
d_gene: .
j_gene: TRBJ2-2
abundance: .

CDR3aa: CASSQGPGESGNTIYF
CDR3nt: TGTGCCAGCAGCCAAGGTCCAGGTGAAAGTGGAAACACCATATATTTT
v_gene: TRBV4-2
d_gene: .
j_gene: TRBJ1-3
abundance: few

CDR3aa: CASSLRTRDTQYF
CDR3nt: TGTGCCAGCAGCCTCCGGACACGTGATACGCAGTATTTT
v_gene: TRBV11-2
d_gene: .
j_gene: TRBJ2-3
abundance: .